This T cell receptor beta chain is drawn from a study of T cells in localized non-small cell lung cancer. Study-wide results and caveats: Uninvolved adjacent lung showed the highest T cell clonality, exceeding tumor. Within adjacent lung there appeared a median 57 of the top 100 tumor clones. The tumor had only one region sequenced, so heterogeneity remains possible.

Comments on this clone: The antigen is not known.

Generated by immunoSEQ multiplex PCR, the TCRdb table keeps only in-frame clones and is missing some. The sample includes 6,000 to 10,000 clones, about 94% of them seen just once. Germline V gives CDR1 MGHRA, CDR2 YSYEKL. V lost 1 base to trimming and J lost 2 bases, with 10 bases between them. CDR3 length: 15 residues. The sequenced sample was peripheral blood, obtained before any cancer treatment. The chain recombines TRBV4-1 with TRBJ2-3, with no clear D. The origin of this receptor is a woman aged 35-70 years with stage I lung adenocarcinoma. The CDR3, as DNA: TGCGCCAGCAGCCAAGTATCTGCAACCACAGATACGCAGTATTTT. Protein product: CASSQVSATTDTQYF.